Below, 10 T cell receptor beta chains from the same sample are listed, as sequenced in a study of regulatory T cells in long-lasting Graves disease. Investigators prepared the TCR beta libraries by applying iRepertoire HTBI primers and Arm-PCR of CDR3 regions. TCRdb recomputed calls from the multiplex PCR reads with MiXCR, one row per CDR3 protein. Found here are hundreds of thousands of distinct CDR3 sequences, about 20% of them singletons; the top ten hold over 7.5%. The sample's time point: persistent/refractory GD, antithyroid drugs over 5 years with positive TRAb. Scientists built the TCR library using RNA that was extracted from PBMCs. Here the sequenced sample was peripheral blood mononuclear cells (PBMCs), taken when the disease was refractory, from a patient treated with antithyroid drugs. These TCRs come from a female donor with Graves disease.

This clonotype was recorded at least ten times. The chain couples TRBV28 to TRBJ1-5; 10 bases fit TRBD1. The CDR3 covers 16 residues. V lost 3 bases to trimming and J lost 1 base; unmatched junction nucleotides: 3. CDR1 and CDR2 (germline): MDHEN, SYDVKM. The CDR3 loop reads CASSFGDRGSNQPQHF. In DNA form, the CDR3 reads TGTGCCAGCAGTTTCGGGGACAGGGGCAGCAATCAGCCCCAGCATTTT.

The chain combines TRBV28 with TRBJ1-2, with D maybe TRBD1 (5 bases). The V end was cut by 6 bases, the J end by 4 bases, with 15 bases between. Germline loops: CDR1 MDHEN, CDR2 SYDVKM. The length of the CDR3 is 14 residues. CDR3 coding DNA: TGTGCCAGCAGCCCCCTCGACGGGGGCTATGGCTACACCTTC. This gives the protein CASSPLDGGYGYTF.

Written as DNA, the CDR3 is TGCAGCGTTGTAGTGCTAGCGGGAACCACAGATACGCAGTATTTT. This gives the protein CSVVVLAGTTDTQYF. The V and J genes are TRBV29-1 and TRBJ2-3; TRBD2 agrees at 9 bases. The ends lost 4 bases at V and 2 bases at J; junction bases unmatched: 7. Germline assignment: CDR1 SQVTM and CDR2 ANQGSEA. This CDR3 contains 15 residues.

The gene calls are TRBV6-2 or TRBV6-3 and TRBJ2-4; D may be TRBD1 or TRBD2 (6 bases each). V lost 6 bases to trimming and J lost 0 bases, with 15 bases between them. Germline assignment: CDR1 MNHEY and CDR2 SVGEGT. The CDR3 has 16 amino acids. DNA for the CDR3: TGTGCCAGCAGGGAAGGGGGGAAAATAGCCAAAAACATTCAGTACTTC. Its translation is CASREGGKIAKNIQYF.

This clonotype was seen a few times. The rearrangement uses TRBV5-4 and TRBJ2-2; possible D gene TRBD2, 6 bases. Deletions cut 4 bases from V and 6 bases from J, with 19 bases between. The CDR3 runs to 16 residues. From germline, CDR1 is SGHNT and CDR2 YYREEE (reference sequence). In DNA, the CDR3 is TGTGCCAGCAGCCCGGAGGGGCCGACGATTGCCGGGGAGCTGTTTTTT. It translates to CASSPEGPTIAGELFF.

Only a few counts were recorded for this clonotype. The V call is TRBV27, the J call TRBJ2-3; TRBD2 matches 11 bases. The V segment lost 6 bases and the J segment 2 bases; nucleotides outside the gene matches: 4. CDR3 length: 15 residues. Germline-derived CDR1 and CDR2 are MNHEY and SMNVEV (reference sequence). The CDR3 is CASSRLAGYTDTQYF. CDR3 DNA: TGTGCCAGCAGCAGACTAGCGGGGTACACAGATACGCAGTATTTT.

This clonotype was picked up a small number of times. One junction end disagrees with the germline gene, perhaps due to a read error. The chain couples TRBV5-4 to TRBJ2-7; D is unresolved. Per germline, CDR1 SGHNT and CDR2 YYREEE (reference sequence). This CDR3 has 15 residues. The CDR3 sequence is CASRLGWQSESEQYF. The CDR3, as DNA: TGTGCCAGCAGGTTGGGATGGCAATCTGAGTCCGAGCAGTACTTC.

This clonotype turned up a few times. V usage is TRBV7-9 and J usage is TRBJ1-6, with D hard to call. The ends were cut back, 2 bases at V and 0 bases at J, with 8 bases in the middle. Germline values: CDR1 SEHNR, CDR2 FQNEAQ (reference sequence). The CDR3 sequence is 16 residues long. As DNA, the CDR3 is TGTGCCAGCAGCTTACCCCCCTCCTCCTATAATTCACCCCTCCACTTT. This codes for CASSLPPSSYNSPLHF. Full variable domain (remainder filled in from reference TRBV7-9 and TRBJ1-6): DTGVSQNPRHKITKRGQNVTFRCDPISEHNRLYWYRQTLGQGPEFLTYFQNEAQLEKSRLLSDRFSAERPKGSFSTLEIQRTEQGDSAMYLCASSLPPSSYNSPLHFGNGTRLTVT.

The chain has TRBV29-1 and TRBJ2-5; maybe TRBD1 (6 bases). CDR1 and CDR2 (germline): SQVTM, ANQGSEA. The CDR3 is made up of 12 amino acids. Trimming took off 6 bases at V and 1 base at J, with 9 bases between the two ends. CDR3 loop: CSVTGPQETQYF. CDR3 in DNA: TGCAGCGTGACAGGTCCCCAAGAGACCCAGTACTTC.

The chain employs TRBV9 and TRBJ2-2, with TRBD1 as a possible D gene (6 bases). The CDR3 contains 16 residues. Germline V gene lookup returns CDR1 SGDLS and CDR2 YYNGEE. Trimming shortened V by 3 bases and J by 3 bases, and 15 bases separated the two germline ends. This CDR3 reads CASSAGGQQHTGELFF. The CDR3 nucleotides read TGTGCCAGCAGCGCCGGCGGACAGCAGCACACCGGGGAGCTGTTTTTT.